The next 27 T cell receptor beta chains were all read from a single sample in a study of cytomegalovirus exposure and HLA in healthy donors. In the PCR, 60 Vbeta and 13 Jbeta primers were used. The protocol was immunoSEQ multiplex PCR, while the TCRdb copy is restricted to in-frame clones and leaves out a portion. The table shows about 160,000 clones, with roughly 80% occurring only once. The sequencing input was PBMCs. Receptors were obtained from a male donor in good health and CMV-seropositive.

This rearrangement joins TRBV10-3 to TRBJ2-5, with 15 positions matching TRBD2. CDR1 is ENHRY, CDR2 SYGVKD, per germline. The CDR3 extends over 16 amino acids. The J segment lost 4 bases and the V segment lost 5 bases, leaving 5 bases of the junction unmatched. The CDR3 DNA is TGTGCCATCAGTACGGGGACTAGCGGGAGGCGAGAGACCCAGTACTTC. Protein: CAISTGTSGRRETQYF.

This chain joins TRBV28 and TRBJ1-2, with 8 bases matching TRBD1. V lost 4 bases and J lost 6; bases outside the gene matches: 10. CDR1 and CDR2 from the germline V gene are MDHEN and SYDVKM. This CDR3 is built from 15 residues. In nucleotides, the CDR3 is TGTGCCAGCAGTTCACACGGACAGGGAAGAGATGGCTACACCTTC. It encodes CASSSHGQGRDGYTF.

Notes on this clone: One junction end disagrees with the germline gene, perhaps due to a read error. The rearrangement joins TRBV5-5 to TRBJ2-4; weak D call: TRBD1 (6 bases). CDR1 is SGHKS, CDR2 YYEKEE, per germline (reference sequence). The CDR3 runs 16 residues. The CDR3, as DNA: TGTGCCAGCAGCGGCACAGGGACGCTAGCCAAAAACAGTCAGTACTTC. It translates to CASSGTGTLAKNSQYF.

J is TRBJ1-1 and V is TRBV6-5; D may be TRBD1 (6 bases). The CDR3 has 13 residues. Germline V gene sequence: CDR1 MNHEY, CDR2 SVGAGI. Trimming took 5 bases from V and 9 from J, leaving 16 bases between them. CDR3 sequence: CASSPTLQGKAFF. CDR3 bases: TGTGCCAGCAGTCCCACCTTGCAGGGGAAAGCTTTCTTT.

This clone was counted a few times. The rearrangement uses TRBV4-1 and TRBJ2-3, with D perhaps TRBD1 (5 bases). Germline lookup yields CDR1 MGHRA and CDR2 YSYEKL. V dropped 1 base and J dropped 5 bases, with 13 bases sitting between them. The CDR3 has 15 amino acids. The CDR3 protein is CASSQVGSQGDTQYF. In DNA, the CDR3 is TGCGCCAGCAGCCAAGTAGGGTCCCAGGGAGATACGCAGTATTTT.

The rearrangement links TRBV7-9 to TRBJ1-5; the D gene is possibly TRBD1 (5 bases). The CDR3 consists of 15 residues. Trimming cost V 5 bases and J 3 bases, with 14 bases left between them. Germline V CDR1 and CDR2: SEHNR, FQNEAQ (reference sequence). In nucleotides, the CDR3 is TGTGCCAGCAGCCCGAGCGGGGGGTCCAATCAGCCCCAGCATTTT. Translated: CASSPSGGSNQPQHF.

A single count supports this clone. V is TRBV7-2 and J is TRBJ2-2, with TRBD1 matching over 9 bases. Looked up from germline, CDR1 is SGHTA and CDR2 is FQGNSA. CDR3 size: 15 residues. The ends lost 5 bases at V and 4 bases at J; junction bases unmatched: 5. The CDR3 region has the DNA TGTGCCAGCAGCCGACAGGGGGTAGGCACCGGGGAGCTGTTTTTT. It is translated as CASSRQGVGTGELFF.

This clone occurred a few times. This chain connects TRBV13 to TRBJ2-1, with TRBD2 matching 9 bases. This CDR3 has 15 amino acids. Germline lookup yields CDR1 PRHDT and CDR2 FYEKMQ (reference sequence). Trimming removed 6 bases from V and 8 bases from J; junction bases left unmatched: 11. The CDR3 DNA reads TGTGCCAGCAGAAATCTAGCGGGGCCCTCGGATGAGCAGTTCTTC. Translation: CASRNLAGPSDEQFF.

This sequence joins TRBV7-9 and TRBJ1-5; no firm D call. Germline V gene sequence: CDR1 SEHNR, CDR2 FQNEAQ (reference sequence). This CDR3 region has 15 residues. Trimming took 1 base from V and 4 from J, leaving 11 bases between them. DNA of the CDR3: TGTGCCAGCAGCTTAGGTCGAGCGGGTAATCAGCCCCAGCATTTT. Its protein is CASSLGRAGNQPQHF.

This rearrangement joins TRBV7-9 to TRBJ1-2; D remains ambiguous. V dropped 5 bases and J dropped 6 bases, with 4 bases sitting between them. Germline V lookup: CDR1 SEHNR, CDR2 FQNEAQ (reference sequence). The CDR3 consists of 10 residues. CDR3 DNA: TGTGCCAGCAGCCCAAATGGCTACACCTTC. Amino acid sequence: CASSPNGYTF.

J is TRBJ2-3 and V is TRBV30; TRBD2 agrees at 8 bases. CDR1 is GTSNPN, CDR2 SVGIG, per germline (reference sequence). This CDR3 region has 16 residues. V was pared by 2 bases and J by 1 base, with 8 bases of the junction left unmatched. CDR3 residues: CAWSLTLSGGTDTQYF. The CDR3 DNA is TGTGCCTGGAGTTTGACACTTAGCGGGGGCACAGATACGCAGTATTTT.

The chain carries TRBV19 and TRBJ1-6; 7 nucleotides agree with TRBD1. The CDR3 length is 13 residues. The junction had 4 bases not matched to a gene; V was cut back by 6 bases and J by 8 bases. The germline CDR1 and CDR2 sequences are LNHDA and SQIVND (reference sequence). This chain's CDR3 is CASRTTGYSPLHF. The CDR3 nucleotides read TGTGCCAGTAGGACGACAGGGTATTCACCCCTCCACTTT.

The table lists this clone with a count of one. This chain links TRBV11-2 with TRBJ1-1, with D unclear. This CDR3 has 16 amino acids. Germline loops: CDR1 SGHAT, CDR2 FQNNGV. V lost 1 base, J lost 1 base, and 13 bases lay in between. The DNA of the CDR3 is TGTGCCAGCAGCTTAGTCTCGGCACAGTGGAACACTGAAGCTTTCTTT. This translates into CASSLVSAQWNTEAFF.

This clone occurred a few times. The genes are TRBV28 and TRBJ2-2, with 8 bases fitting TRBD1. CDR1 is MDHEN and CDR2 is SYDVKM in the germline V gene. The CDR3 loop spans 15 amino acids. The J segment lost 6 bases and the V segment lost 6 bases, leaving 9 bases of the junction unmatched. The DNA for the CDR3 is TGTGCCAGCAGGGAAGGGACAGGCGGATCCGGGGAGCTGTTTTTT. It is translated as CASREGTGGSGELFF.

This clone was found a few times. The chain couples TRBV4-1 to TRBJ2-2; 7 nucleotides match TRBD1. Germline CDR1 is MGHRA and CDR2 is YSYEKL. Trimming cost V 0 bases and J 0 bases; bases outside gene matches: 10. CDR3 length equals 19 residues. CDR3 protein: CASSQDRGRGFANTGELFF. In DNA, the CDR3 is TGCGCCAGCAGCCAAGATCGCGGCAGGGGGTTCGCGAACACCGGGGAGCTGTTTTTT.

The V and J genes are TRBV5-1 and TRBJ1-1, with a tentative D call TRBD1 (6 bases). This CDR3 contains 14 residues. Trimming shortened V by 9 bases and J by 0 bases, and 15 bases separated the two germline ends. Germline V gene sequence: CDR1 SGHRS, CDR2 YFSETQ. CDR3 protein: CATGAGDVNTEAFF. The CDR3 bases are TGCGCCACCGGAGCAGGGGACGTGAACACTGAAGCTTTCTTT.

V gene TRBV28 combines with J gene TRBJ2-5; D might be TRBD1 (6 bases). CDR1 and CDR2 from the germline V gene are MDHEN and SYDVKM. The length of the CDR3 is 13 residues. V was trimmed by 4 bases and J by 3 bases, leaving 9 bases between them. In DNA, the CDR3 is TGTGCCAGCAGTTACAGGGTTAAAGAGACCCAGTACTTC. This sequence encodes CASSYRVKETQYF. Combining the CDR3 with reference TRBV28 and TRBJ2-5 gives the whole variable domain DVKVTQSSRYLVKRTGEKVFLECVQDMDHENMFWYRQDPGLGLRLIYFSYDVKMKEKGDIPEGYSVSREKKERFSLILESASTNQTSMYLCASSYRVKETQYFGPGTRLLVL.

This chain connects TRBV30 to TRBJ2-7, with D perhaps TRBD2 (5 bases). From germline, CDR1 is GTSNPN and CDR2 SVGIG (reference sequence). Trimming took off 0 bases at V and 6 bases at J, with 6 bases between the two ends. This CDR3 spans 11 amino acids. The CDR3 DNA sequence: TGTGCCTGGAGTGTAGCGGCCGAGCAGTACTTC. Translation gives CAWSVAAEQYF. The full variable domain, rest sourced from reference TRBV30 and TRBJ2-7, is SQTIHQWPATLVQPVGSPLSLECTVEGTSNPNLYWYRQAAGRGLQLLFYSVGIGQISSEVPQNLSASRPQDRQFILSSKKLLLSDSGFYLCAWSVAAEQYFGPGTRLTVT.

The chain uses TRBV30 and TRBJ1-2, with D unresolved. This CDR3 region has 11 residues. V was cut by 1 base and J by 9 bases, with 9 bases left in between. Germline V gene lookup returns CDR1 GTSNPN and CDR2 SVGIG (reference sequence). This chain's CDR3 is CAWSGSDSYTF. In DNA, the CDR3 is TGTGCCTGGAGTGGGTCCGACAGCTACACCTTC. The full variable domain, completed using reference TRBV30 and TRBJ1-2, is SQTIHQWPATLVQPVGSPLSLECTVEGTSNPNLYWYRQAAGRGLQLLFYSVGIGQISSEVPQNLSASRPQDRQFILSSKKLLLSDSGFYLCAWSGSDSYTFGSGTRLTVV.

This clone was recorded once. In DNA form, the CDR3 reads TGTGCCAGCAGTCTTTTAACCAGCTCCTACAATGAGCAGTTCTTC. It codes for CASSLLTSSYNEQFF. V usage is TRBV28 and J usage is TRBJ2-1; no clear D gene. CDR1 is MDHEN, CDR2 SYDVKM, per germline. V lost 5 bases and J 0 bases, leaving 11 bases between the germline ends. The CDR3 extends over 15 amino acids.

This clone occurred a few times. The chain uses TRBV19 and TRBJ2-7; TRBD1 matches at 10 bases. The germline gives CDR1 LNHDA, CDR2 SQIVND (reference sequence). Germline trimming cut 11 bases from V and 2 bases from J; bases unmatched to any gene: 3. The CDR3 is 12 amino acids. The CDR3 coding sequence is TGTGCCCCGGGACAGGGGACCTACGAGCAGTACTTC. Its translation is CAPGQGTYEQYF.

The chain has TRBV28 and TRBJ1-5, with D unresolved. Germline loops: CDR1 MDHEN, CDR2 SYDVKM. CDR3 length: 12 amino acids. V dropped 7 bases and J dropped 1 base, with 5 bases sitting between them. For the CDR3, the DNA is TGTGCCAGCACGGTAAGCAATCAGCCCCAGCATTTT. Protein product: CASTVSNQPQHF.

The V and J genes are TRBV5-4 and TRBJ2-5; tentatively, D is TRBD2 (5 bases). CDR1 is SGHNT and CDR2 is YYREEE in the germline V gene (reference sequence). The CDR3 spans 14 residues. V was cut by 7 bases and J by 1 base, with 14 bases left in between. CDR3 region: CASARKGLQETQYF. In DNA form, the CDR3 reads TGTGCCAGCGCGCGGAAAGGACTCCAAGAGACCCAGTACTTC. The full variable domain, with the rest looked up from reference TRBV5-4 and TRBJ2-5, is ETGVTQSPTHLIKTRGQQVTLRCSSQSGHNTVSWYQQALGQGPQFIFQYYREEENGRGNFPPRFSGLQFPNYSSELNVNALELDDSALYLCASARKGLQETQYFGPGTRLLVL.

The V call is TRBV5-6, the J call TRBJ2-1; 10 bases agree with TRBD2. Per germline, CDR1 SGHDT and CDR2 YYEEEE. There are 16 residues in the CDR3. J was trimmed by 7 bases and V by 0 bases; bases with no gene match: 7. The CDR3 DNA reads TGTGCCAGCAGCTTGGATCCTAGCGGGAGATGGAATGAGCAGTTCTTC. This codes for CASSLDPSGRWNEQFF.

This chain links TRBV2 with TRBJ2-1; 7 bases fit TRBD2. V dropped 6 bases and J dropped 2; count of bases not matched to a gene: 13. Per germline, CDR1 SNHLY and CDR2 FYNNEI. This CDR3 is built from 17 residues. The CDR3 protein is CASRDPLAGAPYNEQFF. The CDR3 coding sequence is TGTGCCAGCAGGGATCCCTTAGCGGGTGCACCCTACAATGAGCAGTTCTTC.

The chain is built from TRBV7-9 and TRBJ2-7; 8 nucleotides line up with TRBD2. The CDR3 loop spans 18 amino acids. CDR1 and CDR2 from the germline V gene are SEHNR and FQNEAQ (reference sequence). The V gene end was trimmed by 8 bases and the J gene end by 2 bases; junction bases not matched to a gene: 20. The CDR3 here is CASAPVGGTSGTAYEQYF. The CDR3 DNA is TGTGCCAGCGCTCCGGTGGGGGGAACTAGCGGTACCGCCTACGAGCAGTACTTC.

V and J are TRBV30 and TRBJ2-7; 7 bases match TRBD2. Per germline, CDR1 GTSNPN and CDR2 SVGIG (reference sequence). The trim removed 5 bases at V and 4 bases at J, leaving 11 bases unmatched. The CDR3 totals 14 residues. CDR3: CAWRFPGGRYEQYF. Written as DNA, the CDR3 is TGTGCCTGGCGGTTTCCGGGAGGTCGTTACGAGCAGTACTTC.